The source of this T cell receptor (beta chain) is a study of immune evolution from preneoplasia to lung adenocarcinoma. Study details: HLA loss of heterozygosity: around 6.5% AIS, around 16% MIA, over 30% ADC, none AAH.

Germline V CDR1 and CDR2: GTSNPN, SVGIG (reference sequence). Unmatched junction bases numbered 8, after V lost 4 bases and J lost 4 bases. This CDR3 has 15 amino acids. Nucleic acids came from premalignant or tumor cells enriched by macro-dissection. Points on this clone: No antigen is known for it.

Study findings and constraints: Clonality was highest in normal lung, lower in later-stage lesions apparently.

The protocol was immunoSEQ multiplex PCR, while the TCRdb copy is restricted to in-frame clones and leaves out a portion. The table has thousands of clones, less than 85% seen once. The receptor's source is a person aged 70 to 85 with lung adenocarcinoma. Sequenced sample: FFPE minimally invasive lung adenocarcinoma tissue. The chain combines TRBV30 with TRBJ2-2, with 8 bases identical to TRBD2. The CDR3 sequence: CAWIDGGRSTGELFF. CDR3 nucleotides: TGTGCCTGGATCGACGGCGGGAGGAGCACCGGGGAGCTGTTTTTT.